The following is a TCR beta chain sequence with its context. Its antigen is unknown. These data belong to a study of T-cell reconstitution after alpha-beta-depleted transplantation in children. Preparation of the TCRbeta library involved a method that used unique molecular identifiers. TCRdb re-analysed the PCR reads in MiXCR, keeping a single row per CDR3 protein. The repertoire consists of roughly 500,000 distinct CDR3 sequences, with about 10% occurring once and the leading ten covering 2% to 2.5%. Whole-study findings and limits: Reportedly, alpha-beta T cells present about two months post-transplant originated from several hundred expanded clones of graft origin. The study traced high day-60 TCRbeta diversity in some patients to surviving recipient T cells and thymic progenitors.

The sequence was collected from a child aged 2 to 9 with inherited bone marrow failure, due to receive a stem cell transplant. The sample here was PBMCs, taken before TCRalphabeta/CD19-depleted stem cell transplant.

Here the CDR3 reads CSAGQGGETQYF. The CDR3 nucleotides are TGCAGCGCCGGACAGGGAGGAGAGACCCAGTACTTC. V and J are TRBV29-1 and TRBJ2-5; 8 nucleotides match TRBD1. CDR3 length equals 12 residues. The germline gives CDR1 SQVTM, CDR2 ANQGSEA. The trim removed 7 bases at V and 4 bases at J, leaving 5 bases unmatched. Supplemented by reference TRBV29-1 and TRBJ2-5, the full variable domain reads SAVISQKPSRDICQRGTSLTIQCQVDSQVTMMFWYRQQPGQSLTLIATANQGSEATYESGFVIDKFPISRPNLTFSTLTVSNMSPEDSSIYLCSAGQGGETQYFGPGTRLLVL.